The rows below give T cell receptor beta chains drawn from one sample of a study of CD8 T cells in Susac syndrome. In TCRdb, the immunoSEQ multiplex PCR reads were re-called with MiXCR into one record per CDR3 protein. The sample comprises 150,000 to 200,000 distinct CDR3 sequences, approximately 94% of which are singletons, and approximately 0.09% rests with the top ten. Sequenced input: CD4+ T cells from PBMCs. These receptors all come from a human donor with multiple sclerosis. Each CDR3 is given with its conserved first and last residue. A D gene is named only where the DNA matches it firmly.

TRBD2	TRBJ2-1	TRBV20-1	CSARGASGGPDNEQFF	TGCAGTGCGAGAGGGGCTAGCGGGGGGCCCGACAATGAGCAGTTCTTC
.	TRBJ1-5	TRBV18	CASSPEASQPQHF	TGTGCCAGCTCACCAGAGGCATCACAGCCCCAGCATTTT
.	TRBJ1-2	TRBV3-1	CASSPLAGFVYTF	TGTGCCAGCAGCCCTCTAGCTGGGTTCGTCTACACCTTC
TRBD2	TRBJ2-1	TRBV24-1	CATSPSGVPYNEQFF	TGTGCCACCAGCCCCAGCGGGGTGCCCTACAATGAGCAGTTCTTC
.	TRBJ2-3	TRBV5-1	CASSSGELSTDTQYF	TGCGCCAGCAGCTCGGGTGAACTTAGCACAGATACGCAGTATTTT
.	TRBJ2-1	TRBV28	CASSRLSSYNEQFF	TGTGCCAGCAGCCGCCTTTCCTCCTACAATGAGCAGTTCTTC
TRBD1	TRBJ1-2	TRBV4-1	CASSHHGTALTPNYGYTF	TGCGCCAGCAGCCACCACGGGACAGCCCTGACCCCAAACTATGGCTACACCTTC
.	TRBJ1-4	TRBV2	CASTPATNEKLFF	TGTGCCAGCACTCCGGCAACTAATGAAAAACTGTTTTTT
.	TRBJ1-4	TRBV20-1	CSASEGHATNEKLFF	TGCAGTGCTAGTGAGGGACATGCAACTAATGAAAAACTGTTTTTT
TRBD1	TRBJ1-5	TRBV12-5	CASGLSPHGQGYYSNQPQHF	TGTGCTAGTGGTTTGTCTCCGCATGGACAGGGATATTATAGCAATCAGCCCCAGCATTTT
.	TRBJ1-6	TRBV12-3/TRBV12-4	CASSLKGYSPLHF	TGTGCCAGCAGTTTAAAAGGGTATTCACCCCTCCACTTT
.	TRBJ2-1	TRBV3-1	CASSINPGKSSYNEQFF	TGTGCCAGCTCGATTAATCCAGGGAAGAGCTCCTACAATGAGCAGTTCTTC
.	TRBJ2-5	TRBV5-6	CASSLAGGTEETQYF	TGTGCCAGCAGCTTGGCCGGGGGGACAGAAGAGACCCAGTACTTC
.	TRBJ2-7	TRBV29-1	CSVESRRGFLDEQYF	TGCAGCGTTGAATCTCGTAGGGGGTTTTTGGACGAGCAGTACTTC
.	TRBJ2-3	TRBV24-1	CATSEADSTDTQYF	TGTGCCACCAGTGAAGCCGACAGCACAGATACGCAGTATTTT
TRBD1	TRBJ1-2	TRBV12-3/TRBV12-4	CASSPRTGMNGYTF	TGTGCCAGCAGCCCCCGGACAGGGATGAATGGCTACACCTTC
.	TRBJ2-5	TRBV9	CASSVGALGGETQYF	TGTGCCAGCAGCGTAGGCGCCCTGGGTGGAGAGACCCAGTACTTC
TRBD1	TRBJ1-6	TRBV30	CAWSADRGHSPLHF	TGTGCCTGGAGTGCAGACAGGGGGCACTCACCCCTCCACTTT